The entry that follows covers one T cell receptor (beta chain) sequence. Diagnostic assessment was based on clinical symptoms, serum thyroxine and TRAb, thyroid ultrasound and orbital computed tomography. The data belong to a study of T cells in Graves' hyperthyroidism and ophthalmopathy. V dropped 6 bases and J dropped 2; count of bases not matched to a gene: 5. Germline loops: CDR1 MNHEY, CDR2 SVGEGT. The CDR3 is 15 residues long. The investigators amplified TCR beta CDR3 regions from RNA transcripts. When the TCR CDR3 underwent first-round RT-PCR, the HTBI primer set was used. TCRdb re-analysed the multiplex PCR reads in MiXCR, keeping a single row per CDR3 protein. The sample lists some 490,000 distinct CDR3 sequences; about 22% were seen once.

The chain links TRBV6-2 or TRBV6-3 to TRBJ2-7; TRBD1 matches at 12 bases. The TCR comes from a woman in her 70s with Graves' ophthalmopathy. Sequenced input: blood. The CDR3 DNA sequence: TGTGCCAGCAGCTGGGGACAGGGGGCAGCCTACGAGCAGTACTTC. Its translation: CASSWGQGAAYEQYF.